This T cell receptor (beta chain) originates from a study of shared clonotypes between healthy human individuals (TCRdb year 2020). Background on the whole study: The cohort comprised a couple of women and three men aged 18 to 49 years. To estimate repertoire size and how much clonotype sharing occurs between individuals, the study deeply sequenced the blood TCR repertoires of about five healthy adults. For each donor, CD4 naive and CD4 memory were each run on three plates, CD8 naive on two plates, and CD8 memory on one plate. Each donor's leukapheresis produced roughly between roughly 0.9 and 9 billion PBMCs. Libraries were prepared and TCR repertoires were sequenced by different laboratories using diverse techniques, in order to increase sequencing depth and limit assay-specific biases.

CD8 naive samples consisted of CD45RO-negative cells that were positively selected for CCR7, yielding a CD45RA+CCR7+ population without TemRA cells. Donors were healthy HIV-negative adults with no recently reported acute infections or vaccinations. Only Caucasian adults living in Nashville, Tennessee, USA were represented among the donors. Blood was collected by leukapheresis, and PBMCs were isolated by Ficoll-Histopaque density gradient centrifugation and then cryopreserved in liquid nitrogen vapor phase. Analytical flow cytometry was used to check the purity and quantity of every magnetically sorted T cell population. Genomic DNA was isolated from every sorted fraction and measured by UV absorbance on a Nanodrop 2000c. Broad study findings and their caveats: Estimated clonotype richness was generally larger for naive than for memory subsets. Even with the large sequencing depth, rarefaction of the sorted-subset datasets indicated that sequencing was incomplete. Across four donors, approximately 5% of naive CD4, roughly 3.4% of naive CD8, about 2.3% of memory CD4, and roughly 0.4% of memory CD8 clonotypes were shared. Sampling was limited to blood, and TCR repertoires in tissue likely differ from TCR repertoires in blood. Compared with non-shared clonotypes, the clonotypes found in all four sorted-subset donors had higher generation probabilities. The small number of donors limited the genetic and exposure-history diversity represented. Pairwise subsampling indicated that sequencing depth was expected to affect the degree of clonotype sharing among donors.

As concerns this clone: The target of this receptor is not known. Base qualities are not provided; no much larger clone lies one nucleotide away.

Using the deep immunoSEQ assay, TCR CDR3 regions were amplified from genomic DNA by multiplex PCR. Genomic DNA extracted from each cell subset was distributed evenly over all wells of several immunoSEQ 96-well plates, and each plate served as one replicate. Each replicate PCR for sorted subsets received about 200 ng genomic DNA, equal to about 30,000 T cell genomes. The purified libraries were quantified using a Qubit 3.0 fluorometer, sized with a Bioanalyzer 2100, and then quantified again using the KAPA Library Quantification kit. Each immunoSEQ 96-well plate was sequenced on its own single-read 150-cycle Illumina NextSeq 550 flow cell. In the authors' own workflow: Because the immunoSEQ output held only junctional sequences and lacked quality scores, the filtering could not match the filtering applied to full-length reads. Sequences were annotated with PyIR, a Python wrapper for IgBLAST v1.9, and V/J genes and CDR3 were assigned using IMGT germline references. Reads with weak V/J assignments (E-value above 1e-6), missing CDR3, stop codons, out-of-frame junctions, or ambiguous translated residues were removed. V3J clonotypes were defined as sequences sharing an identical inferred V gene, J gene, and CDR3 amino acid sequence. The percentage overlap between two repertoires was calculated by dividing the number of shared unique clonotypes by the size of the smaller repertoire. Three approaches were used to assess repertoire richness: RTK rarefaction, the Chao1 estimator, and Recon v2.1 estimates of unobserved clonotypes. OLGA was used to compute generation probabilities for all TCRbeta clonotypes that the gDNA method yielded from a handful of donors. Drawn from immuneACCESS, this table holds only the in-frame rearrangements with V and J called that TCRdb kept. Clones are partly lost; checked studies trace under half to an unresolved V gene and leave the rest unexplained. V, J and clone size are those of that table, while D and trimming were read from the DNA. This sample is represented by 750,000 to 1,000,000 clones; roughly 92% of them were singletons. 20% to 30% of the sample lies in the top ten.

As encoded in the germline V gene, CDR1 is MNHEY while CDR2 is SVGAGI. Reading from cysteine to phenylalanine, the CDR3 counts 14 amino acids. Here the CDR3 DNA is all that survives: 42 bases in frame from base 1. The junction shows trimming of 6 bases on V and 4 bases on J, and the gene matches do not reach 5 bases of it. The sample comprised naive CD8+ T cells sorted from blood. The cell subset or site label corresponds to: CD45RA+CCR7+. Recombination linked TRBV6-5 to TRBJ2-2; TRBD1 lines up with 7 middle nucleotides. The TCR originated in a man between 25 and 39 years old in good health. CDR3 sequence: CASRRQGFTGELFF. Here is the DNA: TGTGCCAGCAGAAGACAGGGTTTCACCGGGGAGCTGTTTTTT.